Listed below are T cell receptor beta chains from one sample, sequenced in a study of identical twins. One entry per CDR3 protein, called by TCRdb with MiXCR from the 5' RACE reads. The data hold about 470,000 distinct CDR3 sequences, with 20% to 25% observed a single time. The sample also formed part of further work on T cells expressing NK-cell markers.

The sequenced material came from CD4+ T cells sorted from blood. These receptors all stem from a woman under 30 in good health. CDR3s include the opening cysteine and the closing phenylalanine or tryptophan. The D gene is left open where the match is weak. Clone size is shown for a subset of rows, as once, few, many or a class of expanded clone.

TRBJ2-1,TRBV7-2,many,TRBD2,CASSPRLAGGNNEQFF,TGTGCCAGCAGCCCGAGGCTAGCGGGAGGGAACAATGAGCAGTTCTTC
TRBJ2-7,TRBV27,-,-,CASSSRGPANEQYF,TGTGCCAGCAGTTCGCGGGGTCCCGCCAACGAGCAGTACTTC
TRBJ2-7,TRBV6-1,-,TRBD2,CASTAFSGSGYEQYF,TGTGCCAGCACTGCCTTTAGCGGGAGTGGGTACGAGCAGTACTTC
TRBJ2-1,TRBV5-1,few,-,CASSAGRENNEQFF,TGCGCCAGCAGCGCGGGTCGAGAAAACAATGAGCAGTTCTTC
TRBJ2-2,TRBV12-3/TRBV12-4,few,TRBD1,CASRGTGDTGELFF,TGTGCCAGCAGAGGGACAGGAGACACCGGGGAGCTGTTTTTT
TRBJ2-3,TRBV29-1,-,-,CSVGTGNPDTQYF,TGCAGCGTTGGAACAGGGAATCCAGATACGCAGTATTTT
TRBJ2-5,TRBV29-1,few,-,CTVQRETQYF,TGCACCGTCCAACGGGAGACCCAGTACTTC
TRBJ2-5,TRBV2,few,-,CASTSNEWETQYF,TGTGCCAGCACTAGTAATGAATGGGAGACCCAGTACTTC
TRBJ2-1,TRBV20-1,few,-,CSARDANEQFF,TGCAGTGCTAGGGATGCTAATGAGCAGTTCTTC
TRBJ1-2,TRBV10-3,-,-,CAISEQGGYTF,TGTGCCATCAGTGAACAGGGTGGCTACACCTTC
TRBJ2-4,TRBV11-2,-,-,CASSEISHRVGARAKNIQYF,TGTGCCAGCAGCGAAATCAGCCACAGGGTCGGAGCAAGAGCCAAAAACATTCAGTACTTC